These 19 T cell receptor beta chains were all obtained from the same sample, sequenced in a study of blood T cell repertoires in COVID-19. TCRdb's table, derived via immunoSEQ multiplex PCR, lists solely in-frame clones and lacks some. The sample shows about 170,000 clones, around 67% of them seen only once. The source material was peripheral blood. The receptors derive from a woman aged 80 or over with acute or convalescent COVID-19.

The CDR3 region has the DNA TGTGCCAGCTCACCCCGGACCGGGACAGGGGAGCAGTACTTC. Translation gives CASSPRTGTGEQYF. The V and J genes are TRBV18 and TRBJ2-7; 9 nucleotides match TRBD1. The CDR3 runs to 14 residues. The V gene's germline CDR1 is KGHSH and CDR2 LQKENI. J lost 7 bases, V lost 3 bases, and 7 bases had no gene match.

The CDR3 region is CASSQTPSGLNEQFF. The CDR3 DNA is TGCGCCAGCAGCCAAACGCCCTCGGGACTAAATGAGCAGTTCTTC. The chain combines TRBV4-1 with TRBJ2-1, with TRBD2 matching 7 bases. The CDR3 is 15 residues long. Germline CDR1 MGHRA, CDR2 YSYEKL. V gave up 2 bases and J gave up 7 bases; unmatched junction bases: 8.

This clone was seen a handful of times. This sequence joins TRBV4-2 and TRBJ1-6; D gene unclear. Deletions cut 0 bases from V and 7 bases from J, with 7 bases between. The length of the CDR3 is 14 residues. The germline V gene encodes CDR1 LGHNA and CDR2 YNFKEQ. CDR3 nucleotide sequence: TGTGCCAGCAGCCAAGATACAACAAATTCACCCCTCCACTTT. This encodes CASSQDTTNSPLHF.

The J gene is TRBJ1-1, the V gene TRBV10-3; TRBD1 is a possible D gene (6 bases). The germline V and J ends were trimmed by 2 bases and 10 bases, with 26 bases remaining between them. The CDR3 contains 17 residues. Germline-derived CDR1 and CDR2 are ENHRY and SYGVKD. In nucleotides, the CDR3 is TGTGCCATCAGTGAGGCCAATTCAGGGGCGGATAAGTTAAGAGCTTTCTTT. Its translation: CAISEANSGADKLRAFF.

The chain is built from TRBV7-9 and TRBJ1-5; a weak D match, TRBD1 (5 bases). Germline values: CDR1 SEHNR, CDR2 FQNEAQ (reference sequence). This CDR3 is built from 14 residues. Trimming pared 2 bases from V and 5 bases from J, leaving 10 bases between. The CDR3 DNA is TGTGCCAGCAGCTTATCTGGGGCCGATCAGCCCCAGCATTTT. This translates into CASSLSGADQPQHF.

This clone has only one observation. The chain couples TRBV18 to TRBJ2-7, with D tentatively TRBD1 (5 bases). The V gene lost 3 bases and the J gene lost 1 base, with 13 bases spanning the gap. The germline V gene has CDR1 KGHSH and CDR2 LQKENI. CDR3 length equals 15 residues. This CDR3 reads CASSPSYRGSYEQYF. CDR3 nucleotides: TGTGCCAGCTCACCTTCATATAGGGGATCCTACGAGCAGTACTTC.

The chain recombines TRBV10-3 with TRBJ1-1, with TRBD1 matching over 7 bases. CDR3 length equals 14 residues. V shed 6 bases and J 1 base; nucleotides not matched to a gene: 5. Germline CDR1 and CDR2: ENHRY and SYGVKD. The CDR3, as DNA: TGTGCCATCAGACCGACAGGGACGAACACTGAAGCTTTCTTT. Protein product: CAIRPTGTNTEAFF.

This chain links TRBV3-1 (or the pseudogene TRBV3-2) with TRBJ1-2; possibly TRBD1 for D (6 bases). The CDR3 length is 15 residues. V gave up 2 bases and J gave up 4 bases, with 14 bases separating them. Germline CDR1 is LGHDT and CDR2 is YNNKEL (reference sequence). The CDR3 DNA reads TGTGCCAGCAGCCAAAAGGACAGAATCAGCTATGGCTACACCTTC. Translated: CASSQKDRISYGYTF.

The chain combines TRBV7-9 with TRBJ2-5; D is perhaps TRBD2 (5 bases). Germline loops: CDR1 SEHNR, CDR2 FQNEAQ (reference sequence). Deletions cut 3 bases from V and 4 bases from J, with 9 bases between. CDR3 length: 13 residues. The CDR3 bases are TGTGCCAGCAGCTTGGCGGGTACAGAGACCCAGTACTTC. Translating gives CASSLAGTETQYF.

The rearrangement uses TRBV28 and TRBJ2-1; 8 positions agree with TRBD2. After removal of 3 bases from V and 6 bases from J, the junction contained 7 bases not matched to a gene. CDR3 size: 15 residues. From germline, CDR1 is MDHEN and CDR2 SYDVKM. The CDR3 nucleotides are TGTGCCAGCAGTTTCAGTAGCGGGACTCGCAATGAGCAGTTCTTC. This encodes CASSFSSGTRNEQFF.

Here the CDR3 DNA reads TGTGCCAGCAGCTTACCAGGGTTAGCCAAAAACATTCAGTACTTC. It encodes CASSLPGLAKNIQYF. The chain employs TRBV5-4 and TRBJ2-4; D perhaps matches TRBD1 (5 bases). The CDR3 is made up of 15 amino acids. V was clipped by 2 bases and J by 0 bases, with 9 bases between them. Germline CDR1 reads SGHNT; CDR2 reads YYREEE (reference sequence).

V usage is TRBV3-1 (or the pseudogene TRBV3-2) and J usage is TRBJ2-2; 11 bases are shared with TRBD2. The CDR3 has 15 residues. Germline CDR1 LGHDT, CDR2 YNNKEL (reference sequence). V shed 6 bases, J shed 6 bases, and the junction held 6 bases outside the gene matches. The CDR3 reads CASSQLAGAPGELFF. In nucleotides, the CDR3 is TGTGCCAGCAGTCAACTAGCGGGGGCCCCCGGGGAGCTGTTTTTT.

The gene calls are TRBV9 and TRBJ1-3, with D possibly TRBD1 on 6 matching bases. The CDR3 is 15 amino acids. CDR1 SGDLS and CDR2 YYNGEE come from the germline V gene. The V and J ends lost 0 bases and 4 bases respectively, with 11 bases between them. The CDR3 spells CASSVDRQEGNTIYF. DNA of the CDR3: TGTGCCAGCAGCGTAGATCGACAGGAAGGAAACACCATATATTTT.

Written as DNA, the CDR3 is TGTGCCAGTAGTCCCGCTTGGGGGACAAACTACAATGAGCAGTTCTTC. This codes for CASSPAWGTNYNEQFF. This chain uses TRBV19 with TRBJ2-1, with TRBD1 as a possible D gene (6 bases). Deletions cut 5 bases from V and 3 bases from J, with 17 bases between. CDR1 is LNHDA and CDR2 is SQIVND in the germline V gene (reference sequence). This CDR3 is 16 amino acids long. The whole variable domain, remainder taken from reference TRBV19 and TRBJ2-1, is DGGITQSPKYLFRKEGQNVTLSCEQNLNHDAMYWYRQDPGQGLRLIYYSQIVNDFQKGDIAEGYSVSREKKESFPLTVTSAQKNPTAFYLCASSPAWGTNYNEQFFGPGTRLTVL.

V gene TRBV7-2 combines with J gene TRBJ2-7; D is perhaps TRBD1 (6 bases). The V gene's germline CDR1 is SGHTA and CDR2 FQGNSA. The length of the CDR3 is 14 residues. Between the trimmed V and J ends, which lost 6 bases and 1 base, there was a span of 13 bases. The CDR3 DNA reads TGTGCCAGCAGTTTAAGACAGGATTCCTACGAGCAGTACTTC. This translates into CASSLRQDSYEQYF.

This chain connects TRBV29-1 to TRBJ2-5; 7 bases are shared with TRBD2. Germline V gives CDR1 SQVTM, CDR2 ANQGSEA. The CDR3 extends over 12 amino acids. V shed 7 bases and J 5 bases; nucleotides not matched to a gene: 7. CDR3 loop: CSGGGSKETQYF. CDR3 sequence (DNA): TGCAGCGGAGGCGGGAGTAAGGAGACCCAGTACTTC.

The rearrangement uses TRBV5-1 and TRBJ2-1; 9 bases are shared with TRBD2. There are 15 residues in the CDR3. After removal of 2 bases from V and 3 bases from J, the junction contained 3 bases not matched to a gene. The germline CDR1 and CDR2 sequences are SGHRS and YFSETQ. The CDR3 loop is CASSFSTSGYNEQFF. CDR3 nucleotide sequence: TGCGCCAGCAGCTTCTCGACTAGCGGCTACAATGAGCAGTTCTTC.

The V gene is TRBV6-1, the J gene TRBJ1-6, with 9 bases lining up with TRBD1. Trimming removed 3 bases from V and 8 bases from J; junction bases left unmatched: 5. CDR1 MNHNS and CDR2 SASEGT come from the germline V gene. This CDR3 region has 15 residues. The CDR3 region has the DNA TGTGCCAGCAGTGACATGGGACAGGGACATTCACCCCTCCACTTT. Protein product: CASSDMGQGHSPLHF.

The CDR3 DNA sequence: TGTGCCAGCAGCTTAGGAGGGCACTCCTACGAGCAGTACTTC. This gives the protein CASSLGGHSYEQYF. V and J are TRBV7-9 and TRBJ2-7; a weak D match, TRBD2 (5 bases). The CDR3 totals 14 residues. V lost 1 base and J lost 0, with 7 bases in between. Germline V lookup: CDR1 SEHNR, CDR2 FQNEAQ (reference sequence).